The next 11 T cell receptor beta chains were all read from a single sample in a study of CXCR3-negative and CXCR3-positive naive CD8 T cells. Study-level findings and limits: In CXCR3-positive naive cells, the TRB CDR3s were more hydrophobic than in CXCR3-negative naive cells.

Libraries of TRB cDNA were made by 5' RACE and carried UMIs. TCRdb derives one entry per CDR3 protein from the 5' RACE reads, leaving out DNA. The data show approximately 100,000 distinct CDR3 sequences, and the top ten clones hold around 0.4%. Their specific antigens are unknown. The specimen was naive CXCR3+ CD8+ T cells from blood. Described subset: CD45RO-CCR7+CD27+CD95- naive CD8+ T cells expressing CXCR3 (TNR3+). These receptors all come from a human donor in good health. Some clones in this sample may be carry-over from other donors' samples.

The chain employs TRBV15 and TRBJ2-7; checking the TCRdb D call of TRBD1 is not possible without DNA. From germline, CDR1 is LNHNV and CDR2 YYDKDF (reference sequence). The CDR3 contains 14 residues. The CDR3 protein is CATSGRDNAYEQYF.

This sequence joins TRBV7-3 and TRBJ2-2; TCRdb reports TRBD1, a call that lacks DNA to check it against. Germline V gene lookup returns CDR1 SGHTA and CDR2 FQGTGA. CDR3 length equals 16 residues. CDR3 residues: CASSPGWGAGTGELFF.

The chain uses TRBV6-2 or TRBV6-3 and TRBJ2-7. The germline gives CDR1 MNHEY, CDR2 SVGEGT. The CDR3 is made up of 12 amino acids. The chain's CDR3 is CASSYPQVEQYF.

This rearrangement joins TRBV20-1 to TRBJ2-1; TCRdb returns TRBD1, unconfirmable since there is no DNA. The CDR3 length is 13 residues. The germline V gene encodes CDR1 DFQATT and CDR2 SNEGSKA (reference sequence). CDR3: CSARVLAGDEQFF.

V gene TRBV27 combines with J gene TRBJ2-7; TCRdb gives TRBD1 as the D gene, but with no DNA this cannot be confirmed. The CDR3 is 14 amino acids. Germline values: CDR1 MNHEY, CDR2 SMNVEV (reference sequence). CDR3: CASSPGGVSYEQYF.

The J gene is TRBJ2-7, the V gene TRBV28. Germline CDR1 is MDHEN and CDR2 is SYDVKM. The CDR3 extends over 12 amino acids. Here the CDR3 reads CASSWVSYEQYF.

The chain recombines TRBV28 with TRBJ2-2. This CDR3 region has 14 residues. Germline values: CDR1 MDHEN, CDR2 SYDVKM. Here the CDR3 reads CASSSRHNTGELFF.

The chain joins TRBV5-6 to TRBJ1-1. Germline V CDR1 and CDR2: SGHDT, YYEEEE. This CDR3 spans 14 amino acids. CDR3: CASSLVYGDPEAFF.

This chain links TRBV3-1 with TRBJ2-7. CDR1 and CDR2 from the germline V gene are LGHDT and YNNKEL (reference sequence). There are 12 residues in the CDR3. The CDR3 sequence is CASSYSSYEQYF.

The CDR3 reads CASSSLSGELFF. The rearrangement joins TRBV7-6 to TRBJ2-2. The germline gives CDR1 SGHVS, CDR2 FNYEAQ. The CDR3 extends over 12 amino acids.

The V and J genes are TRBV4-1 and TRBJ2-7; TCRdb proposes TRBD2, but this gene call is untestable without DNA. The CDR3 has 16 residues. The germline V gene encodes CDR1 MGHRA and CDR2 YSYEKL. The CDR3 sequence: CASSQDGLLAGYEQYF.